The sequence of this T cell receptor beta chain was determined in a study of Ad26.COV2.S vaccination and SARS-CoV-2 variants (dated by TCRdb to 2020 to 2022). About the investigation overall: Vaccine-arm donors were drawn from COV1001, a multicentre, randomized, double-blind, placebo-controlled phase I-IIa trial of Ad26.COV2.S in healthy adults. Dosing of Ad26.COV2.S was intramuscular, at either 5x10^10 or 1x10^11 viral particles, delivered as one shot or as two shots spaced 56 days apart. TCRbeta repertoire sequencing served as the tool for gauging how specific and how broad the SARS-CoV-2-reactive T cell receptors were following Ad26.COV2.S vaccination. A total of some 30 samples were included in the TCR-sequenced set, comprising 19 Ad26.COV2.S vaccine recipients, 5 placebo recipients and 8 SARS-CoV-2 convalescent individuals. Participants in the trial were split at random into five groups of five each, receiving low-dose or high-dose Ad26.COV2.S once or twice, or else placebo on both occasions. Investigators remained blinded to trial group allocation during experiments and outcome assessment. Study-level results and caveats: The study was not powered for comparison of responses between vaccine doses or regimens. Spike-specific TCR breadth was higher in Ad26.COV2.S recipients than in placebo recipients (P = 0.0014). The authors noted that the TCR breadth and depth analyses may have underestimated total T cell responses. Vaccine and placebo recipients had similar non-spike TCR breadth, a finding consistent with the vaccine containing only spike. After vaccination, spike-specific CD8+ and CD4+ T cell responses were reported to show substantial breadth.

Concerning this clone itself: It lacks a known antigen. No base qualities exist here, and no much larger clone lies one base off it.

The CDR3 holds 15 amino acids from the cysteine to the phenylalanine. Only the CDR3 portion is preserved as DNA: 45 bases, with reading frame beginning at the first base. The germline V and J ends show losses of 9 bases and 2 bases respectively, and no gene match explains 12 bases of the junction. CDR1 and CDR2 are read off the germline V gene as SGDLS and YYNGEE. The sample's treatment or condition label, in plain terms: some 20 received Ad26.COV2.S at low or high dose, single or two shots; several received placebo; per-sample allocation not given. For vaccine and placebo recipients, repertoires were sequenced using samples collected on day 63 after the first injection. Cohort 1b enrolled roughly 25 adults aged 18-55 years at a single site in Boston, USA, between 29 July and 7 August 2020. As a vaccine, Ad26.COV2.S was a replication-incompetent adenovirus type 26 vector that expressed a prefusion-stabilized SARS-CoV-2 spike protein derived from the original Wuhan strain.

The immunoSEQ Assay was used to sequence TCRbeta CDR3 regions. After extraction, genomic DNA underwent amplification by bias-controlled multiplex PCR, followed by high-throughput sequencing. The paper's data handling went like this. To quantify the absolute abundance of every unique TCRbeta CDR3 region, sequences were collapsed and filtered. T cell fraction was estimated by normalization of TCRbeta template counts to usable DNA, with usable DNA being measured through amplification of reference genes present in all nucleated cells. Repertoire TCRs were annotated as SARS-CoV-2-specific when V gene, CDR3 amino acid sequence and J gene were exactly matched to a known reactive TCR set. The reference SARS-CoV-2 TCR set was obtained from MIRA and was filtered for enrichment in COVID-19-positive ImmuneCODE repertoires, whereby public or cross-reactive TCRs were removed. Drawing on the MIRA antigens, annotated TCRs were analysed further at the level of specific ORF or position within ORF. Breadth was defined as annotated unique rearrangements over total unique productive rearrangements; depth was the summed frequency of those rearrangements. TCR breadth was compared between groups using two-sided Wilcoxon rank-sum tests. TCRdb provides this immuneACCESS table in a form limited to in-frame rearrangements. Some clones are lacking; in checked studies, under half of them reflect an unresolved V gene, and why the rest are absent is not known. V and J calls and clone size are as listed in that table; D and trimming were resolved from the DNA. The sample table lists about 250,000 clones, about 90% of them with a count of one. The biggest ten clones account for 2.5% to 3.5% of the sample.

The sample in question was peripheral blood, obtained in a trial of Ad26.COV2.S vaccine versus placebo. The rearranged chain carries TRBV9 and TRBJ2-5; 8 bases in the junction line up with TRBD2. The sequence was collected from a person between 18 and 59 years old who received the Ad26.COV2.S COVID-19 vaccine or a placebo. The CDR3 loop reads CATAAGGGQQETQYF. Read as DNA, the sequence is TGTGCCACCGCGGCGGGGGGAGGCCAACAAGAGACCCAGTACTTC.